The TCR beta chain under discussion was sequenced for a study of cytomegalovirus exposure and HLA in healthy donors. General study results and limits: Under in vitro conditions, a few CMV-associated chains were confirmed as specific for CMV antigens. The authors later found HLA-associated TCR beta chains more clonally expanded than equally common others. A reported reduction in N-insertions relative to the roughly 710-donor mean was seen in an Asian-associated ancestry cluster in a later analysis.

The PCR ran on 60 Vbeta and 13 Jbeta primers. Some clones are missing from TCRdb's copy, which holds only in-frame ones; the method was immunoSEQ multiplex PCR. The table lists approximately 120,000 clones, about 74% of them singletons. A remark on this clone: What it binds is not known.

CDR1 is MNHNS, CDR2 SASEGT, per germline. CDR3 size: 14 residues. V was trimmed by 5 bases and J by 4 bases, leaving 11 bases between them. The receptor was derived from a woman aged 45-65 years in good health and CMV-seropositive. Material: PBMCs. This chain connects TRBV6-1 to TRBJ2-2, with D hard to call. CDR3 amino acids: CASSKYSGTGELFF. DNA for the CDR3: TGTGCCAGCAGTAAATATTCGGGCACCGGGGAGCTGTTTTTT.